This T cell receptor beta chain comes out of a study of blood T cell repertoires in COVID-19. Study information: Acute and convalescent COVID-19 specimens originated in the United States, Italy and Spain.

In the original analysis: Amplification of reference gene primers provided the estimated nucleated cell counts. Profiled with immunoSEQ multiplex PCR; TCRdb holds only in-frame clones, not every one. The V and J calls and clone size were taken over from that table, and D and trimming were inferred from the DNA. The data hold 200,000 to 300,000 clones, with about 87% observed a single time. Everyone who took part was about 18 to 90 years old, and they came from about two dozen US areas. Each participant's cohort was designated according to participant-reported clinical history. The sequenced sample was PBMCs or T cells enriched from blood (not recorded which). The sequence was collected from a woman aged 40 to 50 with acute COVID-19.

CDR3 residues: CASSHAIDTVNTEAFF. Here the CDR3 DNA reads TGTGCCAGCAGCCACGCCATCGACACCGTGAACACTGAAGCTTTCTTT. The chain joins TRBV11-3 to TRBJ1-1; D not resolved. V was clipped by 5 bases and J by 0 bases, with 16 bases between them. CDR1 and CDR2 (germline): SGHNT, YENEEA. CDR3 length: 16 residues.